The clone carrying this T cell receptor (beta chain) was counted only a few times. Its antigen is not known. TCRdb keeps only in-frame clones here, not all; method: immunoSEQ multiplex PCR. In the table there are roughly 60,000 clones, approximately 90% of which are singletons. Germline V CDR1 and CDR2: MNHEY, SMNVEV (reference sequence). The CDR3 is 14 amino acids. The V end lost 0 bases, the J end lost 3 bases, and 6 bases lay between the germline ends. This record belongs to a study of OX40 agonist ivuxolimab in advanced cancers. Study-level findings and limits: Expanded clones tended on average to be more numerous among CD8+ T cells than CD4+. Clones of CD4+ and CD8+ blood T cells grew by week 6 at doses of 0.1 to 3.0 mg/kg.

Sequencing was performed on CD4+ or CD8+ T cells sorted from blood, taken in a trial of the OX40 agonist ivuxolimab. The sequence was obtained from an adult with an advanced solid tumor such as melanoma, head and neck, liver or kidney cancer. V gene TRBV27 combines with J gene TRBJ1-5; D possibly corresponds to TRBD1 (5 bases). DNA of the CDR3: TGTGCCAGCAGTTTATCGACAGTCAATCAGCCCCAGCATTTT. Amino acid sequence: CASSLSTVNQPQHF.